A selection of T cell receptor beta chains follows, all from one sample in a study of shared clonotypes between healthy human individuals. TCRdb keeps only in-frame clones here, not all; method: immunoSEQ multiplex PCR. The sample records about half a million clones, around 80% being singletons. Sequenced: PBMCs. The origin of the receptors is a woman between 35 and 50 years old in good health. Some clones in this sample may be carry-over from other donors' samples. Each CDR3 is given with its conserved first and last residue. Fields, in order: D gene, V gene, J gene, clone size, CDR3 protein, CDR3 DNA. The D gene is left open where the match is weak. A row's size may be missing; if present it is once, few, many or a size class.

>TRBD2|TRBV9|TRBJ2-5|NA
CASSVAGSGSGETQYF
TGTGCCAGCAGCGTAGCGGGTAGCGGGAGCGGTGAGACCCAGTACTTC
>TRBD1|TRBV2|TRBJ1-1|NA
CASSSTGGFNTEAFF
TGTGCCAGCAGCTCAACAGGGGGATTTAATACTGAAGCTTTCTTT
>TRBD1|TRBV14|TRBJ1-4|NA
CASSQGYPQGGEKLFF
TGTGCCAGCAGCCAAGGGTACCCACAGGGGGGTGAAAAACTGTTTTTT
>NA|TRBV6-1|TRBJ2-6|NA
CASSESGANVLTF
TGTGCCAGCAGTGAATCAGGGGCCAACGTCCTGACTTTC
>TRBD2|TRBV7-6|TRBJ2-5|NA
CASSWGLAVQETQYF
TGTGCCAGCAGCTGGGGACTAGCGGTACAAGAGACCCAGTACTTC
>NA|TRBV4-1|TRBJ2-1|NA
CASSPKGSYNEQFF
TGCGCCAGCAGCCCGAAGGGGTCCTACAATGAGCAGTTCTTC
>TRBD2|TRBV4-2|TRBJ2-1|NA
CASRLTGTSGYNEQFF
TGTGCCAGCAGACTGACTGGGACTAGCGGATACAATGAGCAGTTCTTC
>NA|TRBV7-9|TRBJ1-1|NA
CASSLEGGIGTFF
TGTGCCAGCAGCTTAGAAGGGGGGATTGGAACTTTCTTT
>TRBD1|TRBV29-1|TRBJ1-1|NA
CSVVQGSWTEAFF
TGCAGCGTTGTACAGGGGAGTTGGACTGAAGCTTTCTTT
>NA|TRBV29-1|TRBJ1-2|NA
CSVESNYGYTF
TGCAGCGTTGAATCTAACTATGGCTACACCTTC
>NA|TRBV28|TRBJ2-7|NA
CASSLGVTSLQRGAYEQYF
TGTGCCAGCAGTTTAGGAGTGACTAGCCTACAAAGGGGGGCCTACGAGCAGTACTTC
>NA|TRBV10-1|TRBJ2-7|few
CASSESDRPYEQYF
TGCGCCAGCAGTGAGAGTGACAGACCCTACGAGCAGTACTTC
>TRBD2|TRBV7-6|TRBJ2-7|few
CASRRSGERDEQYF
TGTGCCAGCAGACGGAGCGGGGAGCGAGACGAGCAGTACTTC
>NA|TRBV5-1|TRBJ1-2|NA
CASTEGRANYGYTF
TGCGCCAGCACCGAAGGAAGGGCTAACTATGGCTACACCTTC
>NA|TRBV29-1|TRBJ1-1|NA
CSGGLQNTEAFF
TGCAGCGGAGGACTGCAGAACACTGAAGCTTTCTTT
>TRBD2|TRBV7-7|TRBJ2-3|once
CASSTLAGGPTDTQYF
TGTGCCAGCAGCACCCTAGCGGGGGGGCCGACAGATACGCAGTATTTT
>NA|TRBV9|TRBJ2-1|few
CASSPQGAGIYNEQFF
TGTGCCAGCAGCCCTCAGGGCGCGGGGATCTACAATGAGCAGTTCTTC
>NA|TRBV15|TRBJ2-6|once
CATSVDPSSGANVLTF
TGTGCCACCAGCGTCGATCCTAGCTCTGGGGCCAACGTCCTGACTTTC
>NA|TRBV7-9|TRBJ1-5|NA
CASSPGTYGNQPQHF
TGTGCCAGCAGCCCTGGGACTTACGGCAATCAGCCCCAGCATTTT
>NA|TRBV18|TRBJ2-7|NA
CASSPPTGRWGKQYF
TGTGCCAGCTCACCACCAACAGGGAGATGGGGAAAGCAGTACTTC
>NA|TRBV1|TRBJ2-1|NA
CTSMPLGTYFYNEQFF
TGCACCAGCATGCCCCTGGGGACTTACTTCTACAATGAGCAGTTCTTC
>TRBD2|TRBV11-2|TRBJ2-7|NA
CASSLASGNYEQYF
TGTGCCAGCAGCTTAGCTAGCGGGAACTACGAGCAGTACTTC
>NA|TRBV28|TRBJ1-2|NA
CASSSRTARGYTF
TGTGCCAGCAGTTCCCGAACCGCCCGGGGCTACACCTTC
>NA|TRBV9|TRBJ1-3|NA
CASSVAQAGAGDTIYF
TGTGCCAGCAGCGTAGCTCAGGCAGGGGCTGGGGACACCATATATTTT
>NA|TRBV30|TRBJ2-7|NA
CAWSPGFDYEQYF
TGTGCCTGGTCACCAGGGTTCGACTACGAGCAGTACTTC
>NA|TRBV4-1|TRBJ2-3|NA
CASSGLSTDTQYF
TGCGCCAGCAGCGGACTAAGCACAGATACGCAGTATTTT
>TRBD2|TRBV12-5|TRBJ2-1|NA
CASGLVLSGRALGEQFF
TGTGCTAGTGGTTTGGTCCTTAGCGGGAGGGCCCTAGGTGAGCAGTTCTTC
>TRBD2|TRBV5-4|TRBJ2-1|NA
CASSGKGLAVWEQFF
TGTGCCAGCAGCGGGAAGGGACTAGCGGTTTGGGAGCAGTTCTTC
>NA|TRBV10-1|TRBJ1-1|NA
CATAVTRNTEAFF
TGCGCCACCGCCGTGACCAGGAACACTGAAGCTTTCTTT
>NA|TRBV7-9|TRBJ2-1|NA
CASSLGNSAYYNEQFF
TGTGCCAGCAGCTTAGGTAATAGCGCCTACTACAATGAGCAGTTCTTC
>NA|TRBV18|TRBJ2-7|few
CASSPGIYDSYEQYF
TGTGCCAGCTCACCCGGGATTTACGACTCCTACGAGCAGTACTTC
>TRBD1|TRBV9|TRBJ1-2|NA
CASSVQGVDGYTF
TGTGCCAGCAGCGTACAGGGGGTTGACGGCTACACCTTC
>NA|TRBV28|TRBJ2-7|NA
CASQHSLSEQYF
TGTGCCAGCCAACATAGTCTATCCGAGCAGTACTTC
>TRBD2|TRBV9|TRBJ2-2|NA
CASSASGRARVGELFF
TGTGCCAGCAGCGCTAGCGGGAGGGCCAGGGTCGGGGAGCTGTTTTTT
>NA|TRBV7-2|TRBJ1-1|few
CASSFLGGRNTEAFF
TGTGCCAGCAGTTTCCTGGGGGGGAGGAACACTGAAGCTTTCTTT
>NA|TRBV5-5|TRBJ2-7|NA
CASGREAFYEQYF
TGTGCCAGCGGAAGGGAAGCTTTCTACGAGCAGTACTTC
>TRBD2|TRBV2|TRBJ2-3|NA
CASSEGVLAGNTDTQYF
TGTGCCAGCAGTGAAGGGGTATTAGCGGGGAATACAGATACGCAGTATTTT
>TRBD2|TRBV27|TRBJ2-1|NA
CASTRTSGSYEQFF
TGTGCCAGCACCCGGACTAGCGGGAGCTATGAGCAGTTCTTC
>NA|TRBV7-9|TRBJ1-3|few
CASRALLTGNTIYF
TGTGCCAGCAGGGCCCTGTTGACTGGAAACACCATATATTTT
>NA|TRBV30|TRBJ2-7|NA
CAWRGDHGTLRPYEQYF
TGTGCCTGGAGGGGGGACCACGGGACGTTAAGACCCTACGAGCAGTACTTC
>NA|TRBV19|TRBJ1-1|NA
CASSMGTGNGWTEAFF
TGTGCCAGTAGTATGGGAACAGGGAATGGATGGACTGAAGCTTTCTTT
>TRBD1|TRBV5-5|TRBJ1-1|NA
CASSRQGNTEAFF
TGTGCCAGCAGCAGACAGGGGAACACTGAAGCTTTCTTT
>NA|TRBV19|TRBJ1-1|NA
CASQGSYLGFGTEAFF
TGTGCCTCCCAAGGCTCTTATTTGGGATTTGGAACTGAAGCTTTCTTT
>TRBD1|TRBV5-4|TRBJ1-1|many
CASSRGGNTEAFF
TGTGCCAGCAGCCGAGGGGGCAACACTGAAGCTTTCTTT
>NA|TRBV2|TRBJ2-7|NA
CASSLLSYEQYF
TGTGCCAGCAGTCTACTTTCCTACGAGCAGTACTTC
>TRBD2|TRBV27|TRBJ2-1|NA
CASSPGTSGSNEQFF
TGTGCCAGCAGTCCTGGGACTAGCGGGAGCAATGAGCAGTTCTTC
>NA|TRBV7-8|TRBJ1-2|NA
CASSQEGALGYGYTF
TGTGCCAGCAGCCAGGAAGGGGCGTTAGGATATGGCTACACCTTC
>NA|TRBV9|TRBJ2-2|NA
CASSVVPENTGELFF
TGTGCCAGCAGCGTAGTCCCGGAGAACACCGGGGAGCTGTTTTTT
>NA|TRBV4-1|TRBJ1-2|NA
CASSQGTQGYTF
TGCGCCAGCAGCCAAGGGACACAGGGCTACACCTTC
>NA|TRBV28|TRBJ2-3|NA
CATRVARGLTDTQYF
TGTGCCACCAGAGTGGCACGAGGGCTCACAGATACGCAGTATTTT
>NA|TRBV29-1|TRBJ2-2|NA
CSVYPGPVTGELFF
TGCAGCGTCTACCCAGGACCGGTCACCGGGGAGCTGTTTTTT
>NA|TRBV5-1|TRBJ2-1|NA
CASSRGPRDDNEQFF
TGCGCCAGCAGCAGGGGACCCAGGGATGACAATGAGCAGTTCTTC
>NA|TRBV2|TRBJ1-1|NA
CASSEEYTEAFF
TGTGCCAGCAGTGAAGAGTACACTGAAGCTTTCTTT
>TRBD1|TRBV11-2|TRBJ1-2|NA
CASSPMTGLGGYTF
TGTGCCAGCAGCCCAATGACAGGGTTGGGTGGCTACACCTTC
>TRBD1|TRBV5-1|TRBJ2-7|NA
CASSRTGTGPYEQYF
TGCGCCAGCAGCCGAACCGGGACAGGTCCCTACGAGCAGTACTTC
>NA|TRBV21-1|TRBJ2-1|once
CASSKWDKTNEQFF
TGTGCCAGCAGCAAATGGGATAAAACTAATGAGCAGTTCTTC
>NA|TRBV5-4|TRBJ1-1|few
CASSPLRESEAFF
TGTGCCAGCAGCCCCCTTAGGGAGTCTGAAGCTTTCTTT
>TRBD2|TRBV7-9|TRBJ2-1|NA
CASSRTSREQFF
TGTGCCAGCAGCCGGACTAGCCGCGAGCAGTTCTTC
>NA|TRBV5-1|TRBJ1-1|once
CASSPGQGSGDTEAFF
TGCGCCAGCAGCCCCGGGCAGGGATCGGGTGACACTGAAGCTTTCTTT
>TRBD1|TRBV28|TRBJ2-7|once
CASSTGQGLPEQYF
TGTGCCAGCAGTACGGGACAGGGGTTGCCCGAGCAGTACTTC